This T cell receptor beta chain was sequenced during a study of monozygotic twins with inflammatory bowel disease (dated by TCRdb to the late 2010s). Study-wide context: A total of roughly 28 monozygotic twin pairs were included in the full study, comprising nine German pairs (four IBD-concordant, five IBD-discordant) and 19 IBD-discordant Danish pairs. Within discordant pairs, disease-associated traits were sought mainly by comparing IBD patients with their genetically identical healthy co-twins. Each individual had, on average, about 151 000 unique TCRalpha sequences and 181 000 unique TCRbeta sequences available for analysis.

The protocol used for the library was 5' RACE. For each TCR library, 3,500 to 4,000 ng of total RNA was used. For each sample, cDNA was synthesized in eight separate reactions using SMARTScribe reverse transcriptase. During cDNA synthesis, template switching was used to introduce unique molecular identifiers that contained a 6-nucleotide sample barcode. TCRalpha and TCRbeta cDNA was amplified by two nested PCRs of 16 and 9 cycles, with bead purification after each PCR. Before amplification, cDNA was treated with uracil DNA-glycosylase and purified using the QIAquick PCR purification kit. The second PCR was the step at which Illumina TruSeq-compatible adapters and sample-specific barcodes were added. TapeStation and Qubit were used to check library quality and concentration, and 4 to 6 ng of each library was pooled. Pooled libraries were sequenced on an Illumina HiSeq2500 single-index Rapid Run with 2 x 100 bp reads and custom sequencing primers. In the authors' own workflow: MiGEC version 1.2.6 was used for UMI-based consensus assembly to correct PCR and sequencing errors. MiXCR version 2.1.1 was used for V(D)J alignment, clonotype assembly and CDR3 extraction. Gene usage, clonotype sharing and MAIT/NKT TCR abundance were normalised by analysing the top 1000, 10 000 and 20 000 clonotypes per sample. After downsampling to 27 000 UMIs, diversity was calculated as the inverse Simpson index using the vegan R package. Paired Mann-Whitney U tests were applied to discordant twin pairs, with Benjamini-Hochberg correction for multiple testing. TCRdb reprocessed the reads and lists each CDR3 protein sequence as a single entry, with no DNA. These V and J calls are TCRdb output, not the study's own analysis. This sample's listing comprises over 150,000 distinct CDR3 sequences. Roughly 2.3% of the sample rests with the top ten.

Worth noting for this clonotype: It lacks a known antigen.

From each donor, a roughly 2.7 ml peripheral blood sample was collected into PAXgene tubes and kept at -80 degrees C. Without T cell sorting, total RNA was isolated from whole blood using the PAXgene blood miRNA kit on an automated QIAcube. Peripheral blood from monozygotic twin pairs, either concordant or discordant for inflammatory bowel disease, underwent deep TCRalpha and TCRbeta repertoire profiling that used unique molecular barcoding. Smoking habits were recorded for all twin pairs, with individuals classified as current, former or never smokers. Results and caveats for the whole study, not just this receptor: The analysis was unable to tell apart different T cell subtypes. Compared with healthy twins, IBD patients shared fewer clonotypes with other individuals, and the difference was most pronounced in patients with signs of disease activity. TCRbeta repertoire diversity, by inverse Simpson index, was decreased in IBD patients compared with their healthy co-twins. Repertoire similarity did not differ between concordant and discordant twins, which could be due to limited statistical power. Differing immunosuppressive treatments among patients may have added background noise and inter-individual variability to the repertoires. No single strong signal or clonotype linked to IBD turned up in the results, so the idea that one exists was not supported.

The germline V gene gives CDR1 as MDHEN and CDR2 as SYDVKM. The CDR3 covers 14 residues, taking in both the cysteine and the phenylalanine. No DNA was logged. Here the chain combines TRBV28 and TRBJ1-2; there is no DNA to check the TCRdb D call of TRBD1. This TCR was recovered from a human donor with ulcerative colitis or Crohn's disease, or a healthy co-twin of an affected twin (not recorded which). The sequencing sample was made of blood. The CDR3 protein sequence reads: CASSLLTGGHGYTF.